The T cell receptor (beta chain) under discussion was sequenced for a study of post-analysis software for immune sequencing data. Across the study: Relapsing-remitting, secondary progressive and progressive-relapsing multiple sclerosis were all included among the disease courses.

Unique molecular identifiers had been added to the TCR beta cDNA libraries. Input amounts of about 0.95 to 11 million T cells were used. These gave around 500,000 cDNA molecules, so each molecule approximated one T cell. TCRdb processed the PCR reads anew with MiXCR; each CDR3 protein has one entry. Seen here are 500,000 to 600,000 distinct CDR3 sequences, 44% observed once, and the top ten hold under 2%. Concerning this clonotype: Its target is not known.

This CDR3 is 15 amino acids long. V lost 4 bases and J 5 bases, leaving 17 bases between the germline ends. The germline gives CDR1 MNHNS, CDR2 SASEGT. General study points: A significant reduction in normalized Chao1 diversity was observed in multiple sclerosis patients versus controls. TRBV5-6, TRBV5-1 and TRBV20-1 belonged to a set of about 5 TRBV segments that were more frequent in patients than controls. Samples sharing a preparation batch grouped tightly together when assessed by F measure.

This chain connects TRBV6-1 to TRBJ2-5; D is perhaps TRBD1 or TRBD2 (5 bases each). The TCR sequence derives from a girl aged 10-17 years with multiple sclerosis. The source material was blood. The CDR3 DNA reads TGTGCCAGCAGTGCGGGACCCGGGATGGGCGAGACCCAGTACTTC. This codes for CASSAGPGMGETQYF.